A selection of T cell receptor beta chains follows, all from one sample in a study of blood T cell repertoires in COVID-19. Clones were read by immunoSEQ multiplex PCR, and TCRdb kept only the in-frame ones, dropping some. Here the sample spans 450,000 to 500,000 clones, approximately 85% being singletons. The specimen was peripheral blood. The origin of the receptors is a human donor in a cohort sampled during active COVID-19. CDR3s include the opening cysteine and the closing phenylalanine or tryptophan. A D gene is named only where the DNA matches it firmly. Clone sizes are given selectively: once, few, many, or a class where the clone is expanded.

cdr3_nt | cdr3_aa | d_call | clone_size | j_call | v_call
TGCAGCGTCCAGCGGACAGGGCGGGCCGGGGAGCTGTTTTTT | CSVQRTGRAGELFF | TRBD1 | - | TRBJ2-2 | TRBV29-1
TGTGCCATCAGTGAGGGGAGGACCAGTAATGAAAAACTGTTTTTT | CAISEGRTSNEKLFF | - | - | TRBJ1-4 | TRBV10-3
TGTGCCACCAAAGACGGGAGTTTGCAAGGCACCATATATTTT | CATKDGSLQGTIYF | - | few | TRBJ1-3 | TRBV19
TGTGCCAGCAGCTTGTCAGGGTCTAGGCAGTTCTTC | CASSLSGSRQFF | - | - | TRBJ2-1 | TRBV5-6
TGTGCCAGCAGCTTAGGGTCCGGGGGGACTGAAGCTTTCTTT | CASSLGSGGTEAFF | - | few | TRBJ1-1 | TRBV7-9
TGTGCCTGGAGTCCCCCCGGGGACAGGGGGCTCCCTGAAGCTTTCTTT | CAWSPPGDRGLPEAFF | TRBD1 | - | TRBJ1-1 | TRBV30
TGTGCCAGCAGCCATGGGGGGGTAGGGCAGCCCCAGCATTTT | CASSHGGVGQPQHF | - | - | TRBJ1-5 | TRBV3-1/TRBV3-2
TGTGCCACTGGGACAAACCACAATCAGCCCCAGCATTTT | CATGTNHNQPQHF | - | - | TRBJ1-5 | TRBV6-5
TGTGCCAGCCGATTAGAGGCTCAGCCCCAGCATTTT | CASRLEAQPQHF | - | - | TRBJ1-5 | TRBV2
TGTGCCTACCAGCGGGAGAGCTCCTACAATGAGCAGTTCTTC | CAYQRESSYNEQFF | TRBD2 | - | TRBJ2-1 | TRBV30